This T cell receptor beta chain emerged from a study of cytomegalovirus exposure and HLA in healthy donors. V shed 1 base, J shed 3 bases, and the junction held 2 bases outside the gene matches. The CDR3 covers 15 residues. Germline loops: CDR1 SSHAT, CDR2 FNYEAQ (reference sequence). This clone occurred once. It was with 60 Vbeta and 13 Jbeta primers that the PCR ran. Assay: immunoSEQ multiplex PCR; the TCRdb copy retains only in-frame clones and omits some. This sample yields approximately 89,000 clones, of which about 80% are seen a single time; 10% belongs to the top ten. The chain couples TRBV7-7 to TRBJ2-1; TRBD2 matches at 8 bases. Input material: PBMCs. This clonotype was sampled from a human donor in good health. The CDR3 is CASSLGSGGYNEQFF. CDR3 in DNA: TGTGCCAGCAGCTTAGGAAGCGGGGGCTACAATGAGCAGTTCTTC.